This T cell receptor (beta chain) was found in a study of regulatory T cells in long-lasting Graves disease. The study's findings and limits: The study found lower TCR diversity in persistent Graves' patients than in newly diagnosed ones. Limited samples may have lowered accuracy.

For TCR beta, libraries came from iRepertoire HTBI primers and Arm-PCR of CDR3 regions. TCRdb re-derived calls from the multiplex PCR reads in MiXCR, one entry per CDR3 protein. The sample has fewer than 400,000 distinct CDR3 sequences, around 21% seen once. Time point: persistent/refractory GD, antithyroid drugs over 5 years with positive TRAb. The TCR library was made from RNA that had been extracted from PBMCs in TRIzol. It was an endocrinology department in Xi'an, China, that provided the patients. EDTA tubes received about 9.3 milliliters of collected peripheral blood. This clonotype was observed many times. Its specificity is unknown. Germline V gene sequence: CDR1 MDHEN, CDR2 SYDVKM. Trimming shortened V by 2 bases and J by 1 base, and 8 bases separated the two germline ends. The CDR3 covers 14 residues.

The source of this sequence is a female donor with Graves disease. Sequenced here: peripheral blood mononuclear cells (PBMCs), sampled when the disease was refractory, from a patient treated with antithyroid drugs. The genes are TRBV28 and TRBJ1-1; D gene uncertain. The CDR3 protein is CASSLIQKNTEAFF. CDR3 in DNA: TGTGCCAGCAGTTTAATCCAGAAGAACACTGAAGCTTTCTTT.